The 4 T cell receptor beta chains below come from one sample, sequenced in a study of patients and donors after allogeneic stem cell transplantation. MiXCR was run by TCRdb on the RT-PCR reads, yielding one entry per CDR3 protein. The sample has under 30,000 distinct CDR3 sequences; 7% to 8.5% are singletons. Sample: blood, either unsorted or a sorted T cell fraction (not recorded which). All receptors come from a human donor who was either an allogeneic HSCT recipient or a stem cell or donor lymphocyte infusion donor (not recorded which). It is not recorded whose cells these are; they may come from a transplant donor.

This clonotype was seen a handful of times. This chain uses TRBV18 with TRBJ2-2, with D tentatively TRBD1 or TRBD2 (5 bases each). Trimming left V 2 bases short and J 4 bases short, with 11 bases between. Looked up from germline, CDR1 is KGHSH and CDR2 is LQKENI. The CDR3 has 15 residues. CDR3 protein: CASSPGTVGTGELFF. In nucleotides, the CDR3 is TGTGCCAGCTCACCAGGGACGGTTGGCACCGGGGAGCTGTTTTTT.

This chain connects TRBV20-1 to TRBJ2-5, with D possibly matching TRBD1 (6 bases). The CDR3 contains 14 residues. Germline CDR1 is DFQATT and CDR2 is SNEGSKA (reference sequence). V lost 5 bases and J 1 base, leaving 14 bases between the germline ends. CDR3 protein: CSALRGNIQETQYF. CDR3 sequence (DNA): TGCAGTGCTCTGAGGGGGAACATCCAAGAGACCCAGTACTTC.

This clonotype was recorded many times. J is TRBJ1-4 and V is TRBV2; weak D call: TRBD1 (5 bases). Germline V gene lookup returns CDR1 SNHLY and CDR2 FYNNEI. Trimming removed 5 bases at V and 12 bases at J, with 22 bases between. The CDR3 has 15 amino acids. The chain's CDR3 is CASSWDSGSAGELFF. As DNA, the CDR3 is TGTGCCAGCAGTTGGGACTCTGGTTCAGCGGGTGAACTGTTTTTT.

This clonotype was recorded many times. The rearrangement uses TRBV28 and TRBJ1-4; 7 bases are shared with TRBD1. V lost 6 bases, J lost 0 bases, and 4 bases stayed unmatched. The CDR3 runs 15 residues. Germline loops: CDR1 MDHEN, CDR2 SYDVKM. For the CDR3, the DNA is TGTGCCAGCAGGGGGACAGATGCAACTAATGAAAAACTGTTTTTT. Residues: CASRGTDATNEKLFF.